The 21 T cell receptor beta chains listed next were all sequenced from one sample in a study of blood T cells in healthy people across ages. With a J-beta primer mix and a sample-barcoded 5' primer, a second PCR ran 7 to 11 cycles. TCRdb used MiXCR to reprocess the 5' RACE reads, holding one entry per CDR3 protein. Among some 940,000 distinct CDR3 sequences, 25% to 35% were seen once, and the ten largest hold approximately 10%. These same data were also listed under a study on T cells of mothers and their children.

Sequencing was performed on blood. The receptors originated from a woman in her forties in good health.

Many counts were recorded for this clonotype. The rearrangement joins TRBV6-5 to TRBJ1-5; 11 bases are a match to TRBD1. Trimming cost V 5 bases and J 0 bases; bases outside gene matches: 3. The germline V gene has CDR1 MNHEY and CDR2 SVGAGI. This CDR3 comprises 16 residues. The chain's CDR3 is CASSRTGGYSNQPQHF. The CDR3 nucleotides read TGTGCCAGCAGTCGGACAGGGGGCTATAGCAATCAGCCCCAGCATTTT.

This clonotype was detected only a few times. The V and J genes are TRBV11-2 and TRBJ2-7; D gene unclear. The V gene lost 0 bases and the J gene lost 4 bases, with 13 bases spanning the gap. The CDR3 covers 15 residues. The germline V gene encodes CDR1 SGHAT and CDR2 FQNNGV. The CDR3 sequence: CASSLDGTSPYEQYF. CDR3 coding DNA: TGTGCCAGCAGCTTAGACGGCACCTCCCCGTACGAGCAGTACTTC.

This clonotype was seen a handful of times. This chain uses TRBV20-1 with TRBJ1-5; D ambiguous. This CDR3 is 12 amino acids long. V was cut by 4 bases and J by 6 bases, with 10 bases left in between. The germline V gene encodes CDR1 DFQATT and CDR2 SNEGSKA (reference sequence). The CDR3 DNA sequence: TGCAGTGCTAAATCACGTCGTCAGCCCCAGCATTTT. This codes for CSAKSRRQPQHF.

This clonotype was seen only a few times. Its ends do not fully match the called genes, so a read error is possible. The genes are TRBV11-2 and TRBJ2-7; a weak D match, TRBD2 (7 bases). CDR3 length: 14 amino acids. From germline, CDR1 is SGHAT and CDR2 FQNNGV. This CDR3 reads CANSLGGGRYEQYF. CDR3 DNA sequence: TGTGCCAACAGCTTGGGGGGGGGCAGGTACGAGCAGTACTTC.

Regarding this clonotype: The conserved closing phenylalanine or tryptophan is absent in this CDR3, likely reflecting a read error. The CDR3 protein is CASGSDRTDTQYL. CDR3 nucleotide sequence: TGTGCCAGCGGATCGGATCGCACAGATACGCAGTATTTG. This chain links TRBV7-9 with TRBJ2-3; no definite D call. From germline, CDR1 is SEHNR and CDR2 FQNEAQ (reference sequence). There are 13 residues in the CDR3. Deletions cut 8 bases from V and 1 base from J, with 10 bases between.

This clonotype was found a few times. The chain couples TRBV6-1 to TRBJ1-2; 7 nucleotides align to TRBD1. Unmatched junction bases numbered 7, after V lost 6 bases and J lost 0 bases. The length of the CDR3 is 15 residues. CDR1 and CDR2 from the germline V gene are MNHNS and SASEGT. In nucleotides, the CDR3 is TGTGCCAGCAGAGCAGGGACAGCCACTAACTATGGCTACACCTTC. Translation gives CASRAGTATNYGYTF.

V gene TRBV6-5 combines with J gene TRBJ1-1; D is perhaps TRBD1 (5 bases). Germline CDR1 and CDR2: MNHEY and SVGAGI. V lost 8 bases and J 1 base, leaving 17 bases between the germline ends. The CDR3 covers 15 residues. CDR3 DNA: TGTGCCAGCGGACTCCGGGACTACCAGAACACTGAAGCTTTCTTT. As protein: CASGLRDYQNTEAFF.

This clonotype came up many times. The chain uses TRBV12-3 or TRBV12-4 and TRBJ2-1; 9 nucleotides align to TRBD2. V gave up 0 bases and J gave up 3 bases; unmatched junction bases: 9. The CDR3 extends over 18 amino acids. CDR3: CASSLASLAGAYYNEQFF. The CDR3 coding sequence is TGTGCCAGCAGTTTAGCGAGTTTAGCGGGGGCCTACTACAATGAGCAGTTCTTC.

The CDR3 coding sequence is TGTGCCAGCAGCTTAGTTTCCAGAAGGAATGAAAAACTGTTTTTT. This gives the protein CASSLVSRRNEKLFF. The chain has TRBV7-2 and TRBJ1-4; D is uncertain. The V gene lost 1 base and the J gene lost 5 bases, with 11 bases spanning the gap. CDR1 is SGHTA, CDR2 FQGNSA, per germline. There are 15 residues in the CDR3. Combining the CDR3 with reference TRBV7-2 and TRBJ1-4 gives the whole variable domain GAGVSQSPSNKVTEKGKDVELRCDPISGHTALYWYRQSLGQGLEFLIYFQGNSAPDKSGLPSDRFSAERTGGSVSTLTIQRTQQEDSAVYLCASSLVSRRNEKLFFGSGTQLSVL.

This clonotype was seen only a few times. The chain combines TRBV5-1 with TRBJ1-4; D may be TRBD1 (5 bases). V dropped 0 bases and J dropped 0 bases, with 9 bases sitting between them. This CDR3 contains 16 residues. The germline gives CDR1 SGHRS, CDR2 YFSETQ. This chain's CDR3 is CASSLGGATTNEKLFF. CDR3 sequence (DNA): TGCGCCAGCAGCTTGGGCGGGGCTACAACTAATGAAAAACTGTTTTTT.

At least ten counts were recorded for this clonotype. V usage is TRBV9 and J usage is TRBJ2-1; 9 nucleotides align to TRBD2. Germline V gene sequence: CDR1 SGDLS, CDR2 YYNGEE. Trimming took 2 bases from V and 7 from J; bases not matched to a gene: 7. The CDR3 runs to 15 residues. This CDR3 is CASSVTAGGRNEQFF. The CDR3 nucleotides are TGTGCCAGCAGCGTCACGGCGGGGGGGCGGAATGAGCAGTTCTTC.

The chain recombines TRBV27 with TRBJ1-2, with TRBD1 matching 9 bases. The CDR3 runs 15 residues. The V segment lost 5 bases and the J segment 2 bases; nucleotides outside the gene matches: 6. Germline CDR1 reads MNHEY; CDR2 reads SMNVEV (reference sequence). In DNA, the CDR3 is TGTGCCAGCAGTGCCCCCGGGACAGGGAACTATGGCTACACCTTC. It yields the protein CASSAPGTGNYGYTF.

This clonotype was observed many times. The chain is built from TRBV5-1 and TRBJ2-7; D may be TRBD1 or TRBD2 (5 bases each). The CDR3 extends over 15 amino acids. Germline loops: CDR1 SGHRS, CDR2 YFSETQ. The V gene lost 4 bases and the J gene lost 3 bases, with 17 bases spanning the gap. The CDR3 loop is CASSPGAVSFYEQYF. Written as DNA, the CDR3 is TGCGCCAGCAGCCCCGGGGCGGTGAGTTTCTACGAGCAGTACTTC.

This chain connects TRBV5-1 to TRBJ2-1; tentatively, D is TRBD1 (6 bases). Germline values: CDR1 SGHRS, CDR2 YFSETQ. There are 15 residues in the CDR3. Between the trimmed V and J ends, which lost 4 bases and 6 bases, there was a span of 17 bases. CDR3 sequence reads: CASSPRQTGGNEQFF. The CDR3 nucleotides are TGCGCCAGCAGCCCCCGCCAGACAGGAGGCAATGAGCAGTTCTTC.

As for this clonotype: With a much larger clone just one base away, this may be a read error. In DNA, the CDR3 is TGCAGCGTTGAAGGGACAGGGGGGCACCAAGAGACCCAGTTCTTC. It encodes CSVEGTGGHQETQFF. The chain carries TRBV29-1 and TRBJ2-5; 10 positions agree with TRBD1. The better agreement between TRBJ2-1 and the DNA end casts doubt on the J call. CDR1 and CDR2 from the germline V gene are SQVTM and ANQGSEA. CDR3 size: 15 residues.

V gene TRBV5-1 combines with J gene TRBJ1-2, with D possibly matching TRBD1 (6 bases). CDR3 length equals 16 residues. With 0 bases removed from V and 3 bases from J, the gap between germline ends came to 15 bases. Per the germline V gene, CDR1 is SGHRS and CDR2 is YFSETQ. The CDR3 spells CASSLGLGGLDYGYTF. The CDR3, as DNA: TGCGCCAGCAGCTTGGGGCTCGGGGGCTTGGACTATGGCTACACCTTC.

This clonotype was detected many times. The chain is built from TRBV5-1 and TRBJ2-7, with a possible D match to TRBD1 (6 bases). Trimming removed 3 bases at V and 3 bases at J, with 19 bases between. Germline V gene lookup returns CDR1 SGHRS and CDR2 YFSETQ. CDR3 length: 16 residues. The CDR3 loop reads CASSSAPSGAVYEQYF. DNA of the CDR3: TGCGCCAGCAGCTCTGCCCCGTCAGGGGCGGTCTACGAGCAGTACTTC.

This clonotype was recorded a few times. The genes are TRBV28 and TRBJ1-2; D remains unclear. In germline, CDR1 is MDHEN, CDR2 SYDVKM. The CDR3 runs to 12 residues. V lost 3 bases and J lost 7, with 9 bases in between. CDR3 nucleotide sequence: TGTGCCAGCAGTTTGGGCTTCTCTGGCTACACCTTC. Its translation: CASSLGFSGYTF.

DNA for the CDR3: TGCAGTGCTAGATACCCTGGGGGCGACTATGGCTACACCTTC. Residues: CSARYPGGDYGYTF. This chain links TRBV20-1 with TRBJ1-2, with a weak D call TRBD1 (6 bases). The CDR3 consists of 14 residues. Per the germline V gene, CDR1 is DFQATT and CDR2 is SNEGSKA (reference sequence). V lost 2 bases to trimming and J lost 3 bases, with 13 bases between them.

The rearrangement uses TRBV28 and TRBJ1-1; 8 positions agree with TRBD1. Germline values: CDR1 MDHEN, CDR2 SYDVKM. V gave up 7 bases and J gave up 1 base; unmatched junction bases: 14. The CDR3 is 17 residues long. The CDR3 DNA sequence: TGTGCCAGCACCCCTTCCCCAGGGGGCAGGGGGAACACTGAAGCTTTCTTT. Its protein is CASTPSPGGRGNTEAFF.

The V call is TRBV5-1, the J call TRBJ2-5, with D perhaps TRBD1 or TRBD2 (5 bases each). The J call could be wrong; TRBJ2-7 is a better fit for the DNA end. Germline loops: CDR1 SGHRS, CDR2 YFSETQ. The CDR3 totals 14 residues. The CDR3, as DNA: TGCGCCAGCAGCTTGGAGAGGGGATTAACCGAGCAGTACTTC. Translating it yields CASSLERGLTEQYF.